Below, 25 T cell receptor beta chains from the same sample are listed, as sequenced in a study of beta chain features in type 1 diabetes (dated by TCRdb to the late 2010s). Library method: the immunoSEQ multiplex PCR assay. All of the isolated RNA was reverse transcribed with the High Capacity cDNA Reverse Transcription Kit, so expressed TCRB transcripts were sequenced. The table was pulled from immuneACCESS by TCRdb, which kept in-frame rearrangements only. Such tables lose some clones; where checked, under half of the loss comes from unresolved V genes, and the rest has no known cause. For this sample there are roughly 170,000 clones; about 13% appear just once. Less than 0.7% of the sample is held by the ten biggest clonotypes. Source material: central memory CD4+ T cells from blood. The receptors derive from a woman aged 18-29 years in good health.

This clone showed up just a few times. V and J are TRBV4-3 and TRBJ1-1; D is undetermined. CDR3 length equals 15 residues. The V end lost 0 bases, the J end lost 0 bases, and 8 bases lay between the germline ends. Germline loops: CDR1 LGHNA, CDR2 YSLEER. The CDR3 nucleotides are TGCGCCAGCAGCCAAGATCCACAGATGAACACTGAAGCTTTCTTT. Translation gives CASSQDPQMNTEAFF.

The CDR3 spells CAWSDLGTVTEAFF. The CDR3, as DNA: TGTGCCTGGAGTGACCTCGGGACAGTCACTGAAGCTTTCTTT. The chain combines TRBV30 with TRBJ1-1, with TRBD1 matching over 7 bases. There are 14 residues in the CDR3. Germline lookup yields CDR1 GTSNPN and CDR2 SVGIG (reference sequence). V was clipped by 1 base and J by 4 bases; unmatched bases: 6.

The chain has TRBV29-1 and TRBJ1-5; TRBD1 agrees at 7 bases. From germline, CDR1 is SQVTM and CDR2 ANQGSEA. V lost 5 bases to trimming and J lost 2 bases; unmatched junction nucleotides: 9. The CDR3 extends over 15 amino acids. CDR3 DNA: TGCAGCGTTTCTACAGGGGCCGGTGGCAATCAGCCCCAGCATTTT. It yields the protein CSVSTGAGGNQPQHF. Complete variable domain (other parts from reference TRBV29-1 and TRBJ1-5): SAVISQKPSRDICQRGTSLTIQCQVDSQVTMMFWYRQQPGQSLTLIATANQGSEATYESGFVIDKFPISRPNLTFSTLTVSNMSPEDSSIYLCSVSTGAGGNQPQHFGDGTRLSIL.

The chain joins TRBV2 to TRBJ2-3; tentative D call: TRBD2 (5 bases). Germline-derived CDR1 and CDR2 are SNHLY and FYNNEI. The CDR3 is 14 amino acids. V lost 0 bases, J lost 6 bases, and 10 bases lay in between. The CDR3 region is CASSEAGVSDTQYF. As DNA, the CDR3 is TGTGCCAGCAGTGAAGCCGGGGTATCGGATACGCAGTATTTT.

The genes are TRBV9 and TRBJ2-3; D might be TRBD2 (6 bases). CDR1 is SGDLS and CDR2 is YYNGEE in the germline V gene. Between the trimmed V and J ends, which lost 0 bases and 6 bases, there was a span of 14 bases. The CDR3 has 15 residues. CDR3 region: CASSVGGTVDDTQYF. CDR3 nucleotide sequence: TGTGCCAGCAGCGTAGGCGGGACCGTTGACGATACGCAGTATTTT.

The chain uses TRBV7-8 and TRBJ2-5; no clear D gene. CDR3 length: 15 amino acids. In germline, CDR1 is SGHVS, CDR2 FQNEAQ. V lost 0 bases and J 5 bases, leaving 13 bases between the germline ends. The CDR3 DNA is TGTGCCAGCAGCTTAGCAAGGAGCTTACGGGAGACCCAGTACTTC. It yields the protein CASSLARSLRETQYF.

The chain joins TRBV11-2 to TRBJ2-7; 11 bases align to TRBD2. The germline CDR1 and CDR2 sequences are SGHAT and FQNNGV. The CDR3 runs 18 residues. V lost 1 base to trimming and J lost 2 bases; unmatched junction nucleotides: 10. CDR3 in amino acids: CASSLGSLAGGLPYEQYF. The DNA for the CDR3 is TGTGCCAGCAGCTTAGGCTCCCTAGCGGGAGGACTCCCCTACGAGCAGTACTTC.

This clone has only a few counts. The rearrangement links TRBV28 to TRBJ2-1, with 9 bases aligning to TRBD1. V trimming: 2 bases; J trimming: 9 bases; junction bases outside the gene matches: 8. CDR1 and CDR2 (germline): MDHEN, SYDVKM. The CDR3 has 15 residues. CDR3 coding DNA: TGTGCCAGCAGTTTAGGCGGGACAGGGAGGGGTGAGCAGTTCTTC. Its protein product is CASSLGGTGRGEQFF.

This clone showed up just a few times. At one end, the junction sequence differs from germline, possibly due to a read error. J is TRBJ2-1 and V is TRBV4-1; 9 bases match TRBD2. The CDR3 is 16 residues long. The germline CDR1 and CDR2 sequences are MGHRA and YSYEKL. CDR3 loop: CASSQGLVAGDREQFF. The CDR3 DNA is TGTGCCAGCAGCCAAGGTCTGGTAGCGGGAGATCGTGAGCAGTTCTTC.

This chain connects TRBV30 to TRBJ1-4, with TRBD1 identical over 7 bases. The CDR3 sequence is 14 residues long. Germline CDR1 and CDR2: GTSNPN and SVGIG (reference sequence). V shed 2 bases and J 0 bases; nucleotides not matched to a gene: 0. The CDR3 DNA reads TGTGCCTGGAGTACAGGGGCAACTAATGAAAAACTGTTTTTT. Its protein is CAWSTGATNEKLFF.

This clone was counted between two and nine times. The chain couples TRBV11-2 to TRBJ1-1; 7 bases map to TRBD1. In germline, CDR1 is SGHAT, CDR2 FQNNGV. This CDR3 has 16 amino acids. J lost 3 bases, V lost 3 bases, and 10 bases had no gene match. CDR3 in amino acids: CASSFLGGAKDTEAFF. In nucleotides, the CDR3 is TGTGCCAGCAGCTTCCTAGGGGGCGCGAAAGACACTGAAGCTTTCTTT.

This clone was observed a few times. The gene calls are TRBV7-2 and TRBJ1-4; 11 nucleotides line up with TRBD1. Germline CDR1 is SGHTA and CDR2 is FQGNSA. This CDR3 has 13 amino acids. V gave up 4 bases and J gave up 14 bases; unmatched junction bases: 6. The CDR3 loop reads CASSSLGDRGLFF. CDR3 nucleotides: TGTGCCAGCAGCTCGCTAGGGGACAGGGGGCTGTTTTTT.

This clone was detected only a few times. Sequence at one end of the junction differs from germline and may be a read error. This sequence joins TRBV4-2 and TRBJ1-4, with TRBD1 identical over 7 bases. The germline V gene has CDR1 LGHNA and CDR2 YNFKEQ. This CDR3 region has 14 residues. Written as DNA, the CDR3 is TGTGCCAGCAGGCAAGGGGGCACCAATGAAAAACTGTTTTTT. Encoded protein: CASRQGGTNEKLFF.

This clone was seen a handful of times. The V call is TRBV28, the J call TRBJ2-7, with TRBD1 as a possible D gene (5 bases). Germline loops: CDR1 MDHEN, CDR2 SYDVKM. Trimming stripped 4 bases from V and 3 bases from J, with 19 bases between. This CDR3 has 16 amino acids. The CDR3: CASSWGSWSPYYEQYF. CDR3 bases: TGTGCCAGCAGTTGGGGCAGTTGGAGCCCTTACTACGAGCAGTACTTC.

This clone was seen only a few times. The gene calls are TRBV5-6 and TRBJ1-2; D uncertain. Deletions cut 4 bases from V and 8 bases from J, with 18 bases between. Germline CDR1 SGHDT, CDR2 YYEEEE. The CDR3 consists of 14 residues. The CDR3 is CASSLLSSLEGYTF. The CDR3 nucleotides read TGTGCCAGCAGCCTTCTATCTTCGCTCGAGGGCTACACCTTC.

The chain is built from TRBV28 and TRBJ1-2, with D possibly TRBD1 on 6 matching bases. Trimming took 3 bases from V and 8 from J, leaving 13 bases between them. CDR3 length: 13 residues. The germline gives CDR1 MDHEN, CDR2 SYDVKM. CDR3 sequence: CASSFLTGPGYTF. CDR3 sequence (DNA): TGTGCCAGCAGTTTCCTCACAGGGCCCGGCTACACCTTC.

This clone was counted a few times. This rearrangement joins TRBV7-3 to TRBJ2-4, with 8 bases aligning to TRBD2. CDR1 and CDR2 (germline): SGHTA, FQGTGA. The CDR3 extends over 16 amino acids. V was pared by 5 bases and J by 1 base, with 7 bases of the junction left unmatched. CDR3 bases: TGTGCCAGCAGCCTGCGGGAGGCGGGGGCCAAAAACATTCAGTACTTC. Protein: CASSLREAGAKNIQYF.

This clone was detected many times. The genes are TRBV4-1 and TRBJ2-1; 9 bases are a match to TRBD2. The germline V gene encodes CDR1 MGHRA and CDR2 YSYEKL. V lost 1 base and J lost 4; bases outside the gene matches: 5. The CDR3 loop spans 16 amino acids. The CDR3 protein is CASSQARLAVYNEQFF. As DNA, the CDR3 is TGCGCCAGCAGCCAAGCAAGACTAGCGGTGTACAATGAGCAGTTCTTC.

In this sample, this clone turned up a few times. V and J are TRBV7-9 and TRBJ1-5; 10 bases match TRBD1. Germline lookup yields CDR1 SEHNR and CDR2 FQNEAQ (reference sequence). After removal of 5 bases from V and 7 bases from J, the junction contained 5 bases not matched to a gene. This CDR3 is built from 14 residues. This CDR3 reads CASSTGQGYQPQHF. In DNA form, the CDR3 reads TGTGCCAGCAGCACGGGACAGGGGTACCAGCCCCAGCATTTT.

This clone was seen a few times. The V and J genes are TRBV19 and TRBJ2-7; a possible D gene is TRBD1 (5 bases). V lost 6 bases, J lost 3 bases, and 18 bases lay in between. Per germline, CDR1 LNHDA and CDR2 SQIVND (reference sequence). The CDR3 loop spans 15 amino acids. DNA of the CDR3: TGTGCCAGTAGGATGCGGTCAGGACACTTCTACGAGCAGTACTTC. Translated: CASRMRSGHFYEQYF.

The rearrangement joins TRBV28 to TRBJ1-4; tentative D call: TRBD1 (6 bases). V lost 4 bases and J 12 bases, leaving 12 bases between the germline ends. Per the germline V gene, CDR1 is MDHEN and CDR2 is SYDVKM. This CDR3 is built from 12 residues. For the CDR3, the DNA is TGTGCCAGCAGTTCCTACAGACAGGAACTGTTTTTT. Translating gives CASSSYRQELFF.

This clone was observed many times. The chain combines TRBV23-1 with TRBJ1-4; 9 positions match TRBD1. TRBV23-1 belongs to the ORF category, with a function that is uncertain. The J segment lost 8 bases and the V segment lost 2 bases, leaving 3 bases of the junction unmatched. The CDR3 covers 14 residues. The CDR3 DNA follows: TGCGCCAGCAGTCAAAGTGACAGGGGGGAAAAACTGTTTTTT. Translated: CASSQSDRGEKLFF.

Details on this clone: This may be a read error, as it is one base from a much larger clone. This chain connects TRBV5-4 to TRBJ1-1, with D perhaps matching TRBD1 (5 bases). CDR3 length equals 19 residues. Trimming left V 0 bases short and J 8 bases short, with 29 bases between. Germline V gene sequence: CDR1 SGHNT, CDR2 YYREEE (reference sequence). In DNA form, the CDR3 reads TGTGCCAGCAGCTTGGACGGTCACTCGACCTCAGGGTCCAGGTACGAAGCTTTCTTT. This translates into CASSLDGHSTSGSRYEAFF.

The table lists this clone with a few counts. The CDR3 spells CASSLLVAGGYEQYF. The CDR3 DNA follows: TGTGCCAGCAGTTTATTGGTAGCGGGGGGCTACGAGCAGTACTTC. The rearrangement links TRBV28 to TRBJ2-7; 10 bases are a match to TRBD2. This CDR3 has 15 amino acids. The V and J ends lost 1 base and 3 bases, in that order; junction bases with no gene match: 3. Germline V gene data show CDR1 as MDHEN and CDR2 as SYDVKM.

CDR3 loop: CASRFLKRESSYNEQFF. For the CDR3, the DNA is TGTGCAAGTCGCTTCCTAAAGCGGGAGAGCTCCTACAATGAGCAGTTCTTC. The rearrangement uses TRBV12-2 and TRBJ2-1; no check of the table's D call, TRBD2, against the DNA was made. TRBV12-2 counts as a pseudogene. CDR3 length: 17 residues.